The 25 T cell receptor beta chains presented below share a single source sample, sequenced in a study of shared T cell receptors in the human thymus. Sequencing used immunoSEQ multiplex PCR; TCRdb keeps in-frame clones, though not all of them. The sample includes 630,000 or so clones, 70% to 90% of them seen just once. The same sample was also used in a study of human thymus T cells.

Sequenced sample: thymocytes. Receptors were obtained from a boy younger than two with a congenital heart defect.

The sample holds one count of this clone. The chain is built from TRBV5-1 and TRBJ1-2, with a tentative D call TRBD1 (6 bases). This CDR3 has 16 amino acids. Trimming pared 4 bases from V and 3 bases from J, leaving 19 bases between. Germline loops: CDR1 SGHRS, CDR2 YFSETQ. In DNA, the CDR3 is TGCGCCAGCAGCCGAGACCACAGGGATTCCGACTATGGCTACACCTTC. Encoded protein: CASSRDHRDSDYGYTF.

CDR3 region: CASSQLIGFEAFF. CDR3 coding DNA: TGCGCCAGCAGCCAATTAATCGGGTTTGAAGCTTTCTTT. The rearrangement links TRBV4-1 to TRBJ1-1, with D uncertain. With 2 bases removed from V and 7 bases from J, the gap between germline ends came to 11 bases. Germline V gene lookup returns CDR1 MGHRA and CDR2 YSYEKL. The length of the CDR3 is 13 residues.

The CDR3 bases are TGTGCCAGTAGCCGGGACCGCGGGACTAGCGGAGCTAACTACGAGCAGTACTTC. Translating it yields CASSRDRGTSGANYEQYF. The chain employs TRBV19 and TRBJ2-7; 11 bases line up with TRBD2. The germline gives CDR1 LNHDA, CDR2 SQIVND (reference sequence). With V trimmed by 6 bases and J by 3 bases, 16 bases remained unmatched. This CDR3 has 18 amino acids.

The chain couples TRBV18 to TRBJ2-1; 7 bases agree with TRBD2. V trimming: 1 base; J trimming: 0 bases; junction bases outside the gene matches: 3. This CDR3 has 16 residues. CDR1 and CDR2 from the germline V gene are KGHSH and LQKENI. This CDR3 is CASSPRRGSSYNEQFF. CDR3 nucleotides: TGTGCCAGCTCACCACGGCGGGGGAGCTCCTACAATGAGCAGTTCTTC.

This chain connects TRBV27 to TRBJ2-1, with 7 bases fitting TRBD2. The CDR3 loop spans 16 amino acids. V lost 5 bases, J lost 4 bases, and 11 bases stayed unmatched. Germline lookup yields CDR1 MNHEY and CDR2 SMNVEV (reference sequence). Here the CDR3 reads CASSPGRTSSYNEQFF. In nucleotides, the CDR3 is TGTGCCAGCAGTCCAGGGAGGACTAGTTCTTACAATGAGCAGTTCTTC.

This clone was counted once. This rearrangement joins TRBV28 to TRBJ2-5; a possible D gene is TRBD1 (6 bases). Between the trimmed V and J ends, which lost 3 bases and 4 bases, there was a span of 12 bases. CDR3 length: 14 amino acids. CDR1 MDHEN and CDR2 SYDVKM come from the germline V gene. CDR3 nucleotides: TGTGCCAGCAGTTTCCCGGGACAAAGAGAGACCCAGTACTTC. As protein: CASSFPGQRETQYF.

The rearrangement links TRBV29-1 to TRBJ2-7; D is possibly TRBD1 (6 bases). This CDR3 has 12 residues. CDR1 and CDR2 (germline): SQVTM, ANQGSEA. Trimming shortened V by 6 bases and J by 1 base, and 10 bases separated the two germline ends. The CDR3 region has the DNA TGCAGCGTGAGGACAGAATCCTACGAGCAGTACTTC. Translating gives CSVRTESYEQYF.

This clone showed up just once. The chain links TRBV4-2 to TRBJ2-7; D is ambiguous. The V gene lost 1 base and the J gene lost 5 bases, with 9 bases spanning the gap. This CDR3 is built from 13 residues. The germline CDR1 and CDR2 sequences are LGHNA and YNFKEQ. The DNA for the CDR3 is TGTGCCAGCAGCCAAGGGCTGGAGAACGAGCAGTACTTC. Translation: CASSQGLENEQYF.

V gene TRBV4-1 combines with J gene TRBJ1-2; D may be TRBD1 (6 bases). The CDR3 extends over 16 amino acids. Germline CDR1 and CDR2: MGHRA and YSYEKL. V was pared by 4 bases and J by 5 bases, with 20 bases between. DNA for the CDR3: TGCGCCAGCAGCCGCCTGGGGGCAGGGCCCTTTTATGGCTACACCTTC. Translating it yields CASSRLGAGPFYGYTF.

The rearrangement links TRBV5-5 to TRBJ1-2, with 9 bases matching TRBD1. The junction had 1 base not matched to a gene; V was cut back by 4 bases and J by 3 bases. This CDR3 has 13 residues. Per germline, CDR1 SGHKS and CDR2 YYEKEE (reference sequence). CDR3 sequence: CASSRDRDYGYTF. In DNA, the CDR3 is TGTGCCAGCAGCCGGGACAGGGACTATGGCTACACCTTC. Supplemented by reference TRBV5-5 and TRBJ1-2, the full variable domain reads DAGVTQSPTHLIKTRGQQVTLRCSPISGHKSVSWYQQVLGQGPQFIFQYYEKEERGRGNFPDRFSARQFPNYSSELNVNALLLGDSALYLCASSRDRDYGYTFGSGTRLTVV.

This clone was seen just once. The chain employs TRBV19 and TRBJ2-1; D possibly corresponds to TRBD1 (5 bases). CDR1 and CDR2 from the germline V gene are LNHDA and SQIVND (reference sequence). This CDR3 contains 12 residues. Between the trimmed V and J ends, which lost 6 bases and 9 bases, there was a span of 12 bases. The CDR3 is CASRPGLGEQFF. The CDR3 coding sequence is TGTGCCAGTAGGCCAGGGTTAGGTGAGCAGTTCTTC.

A few counts support this clone. The chain recombines TRBV28 with TRBJ2-2; tentative D call: TRBD1 (5 bases). Trimming left V 5 bases short and J 5 bases short, with 15 bases between. The CDR3 sequence is 15 residues long. Germline assignment: CDR1 MDHEN and CDR2 SYDVKM. CDR3 amino acids: CASSKSEGATGELFF. The CDR3, as DNA: TGTGCCAGCAGTAAAAGCGAAGGGGCTACCGGGGAGCTGTTTTTT.

J is TRBJ1-6 and V is TRBV28, with D perhaps TRBD1 (6 bases). Germline V gene lookup returns CDR1 MDHEN and CDR2 SYDVKM. Between the trimmed V and J ends, which lost 6 bases and 18 bases, there was a span of 18 bases. The CDR3 has 12 residues. The CDR3 sequence: CASSAERDTHHF. The CDR3 DNA sequence: TGTGCCAGCAGCGCGGAGAGGGACACTCACCACTTT.

The chain employs TRBV5-6 and TRBJ2-7; 9 positions agree with TRBD1. J was trimmed by 4 bases and V by 3 bases; bases with no gene match: 11. The CDR3 extends over 16 amino acids. Germline loops: CDR1 SGHDT, CDR2 YYEEEE. The CDR3 reads CASSCNRGRTVYEQYF. Here the CDR3 DNA reads TGTGCCAGCAGCTGCAACAGGGGGCGAACAGTATACGAGCAGTACTTC.

The chain carries TRBV5-1 and TRBJ2-7; 8 positions match TRBD1. Germline V lookup: CDR1 SGHRS, CDR2 YFSETQ. The CDR3 runs to 16 residues. With 0 bases clipped from V and 2 bases from J, the junction kept 7 bases outside the gene matches. The CDR3 spells CASSLVQGVPPYEQYF. For the CDR3, the DNA is TGCGCCAGCAGCTTGGTACAGGGGGTCCCCCCCTACGAGCAGTACTTC.

The V gene is TRBV6-1, the J gene TRBJ1-2, with D possibly TRBD1 on 6 matching bases. Germline values: CDR1 MNHNS, CDR2 SASEGT. V was shortened by 7 bases and J by 5 bases, with 20 bases between the two germline ends. The CDR3 spans 15 residues. CDR3 sequence: CASTQGPTTGYGYTF. Here the CDR3 DNA reads TGTGCCAGCACCCAAGGCCCCACCACAGGGTATGGCTACACCTTC.

The J gene is TRBJ1-1, the V gene TRBV19, with D perhaps matching TRBD1 (6 bases). The germline CDR1 and CDR2 sequences are LNHDA and SQIVND (reference sequence). V lost 5 bases, J lost 1 base, and 11 bases lay in between. The CDR3 has 14 amino acids. CDR3 loop: CASSLEGGNTEAFF. The CDR3 DNA reads TGTGCCAGTAGTCTCGAAGGGGGGAACACTGAAGCTTTCTTT.

The chain recombines TRBV4-2 with TRBJ2-7; 8 bases line up with TRBD1. Trimming removed 1 base from V and 3 bases from J; junction bases left unmatched: 11. The CDR3 is 17 residues long. From germline, CDR1 is LGHNA and CDR2 YNFKEQ. The CDR3 reads CASSQAPQGDRGYEQYF. DNA of the CDR3: TGTGCCAGCAGCCAAGCTCCTCAAGGAGACAGGGGCTACGAGCAGTACTTC.

The chain couples TRBV6-5 to TRBJ2-7; 13 bases align to TRBD2. The junction had 4 bases not matched to a gene; V was cut back by 0 bases and J by 8 bases. In germline, CDR1 is MNHEY, CDR2 SVGAGI. The CDR3 extends over 15 amino acids. CDR3 sequence: CASSYSTSGRDQQYF. DNA of the CDR3: TGTGCCAGCAGTTACTCAACTAGCGGGAGGGATCAGCAGTACTTC.

The genes are TRBV9 and TRBJ1-1; TRBD1 matches 7 bases. Trimming at V came to 4 bases and at J to 6 bases, leaving 3 bases not matched to a gene. The CDR3 sequence is 12 residues long. Germline CDR1 is SGDLS and CDR2 is YYNGEE. In nucleotides, the CDR3 is TGTGCCAGCAGCTCAGGGACAGCTGAAGCTTTCTTT. Translating it yields CASSSGTAEAFF.

The V call is TRBV5-1, the J call TRBJ2-1; the D gene is possibly TRBD1 (6 bases). CDR3 length: 13 amino acids. From germline, CDR1 is SGHRS and CDR2 YFSETQ. Deletions cut 5 bases from V and 5 bases from J, with 11 bases between. The CDR3 spells CASRGAGDNEQFF. The CDR3 nucleotides are TGCGCCAGCAGGGGGGCAGGGGACAATGAGCAGTTCTTC.

V is TRBV27 and J is TRBJ1-1, with D perhaps matching TRBD1 (5 bases). Germline assignment: CDR1 MNHEY and CDR2 SMNVEV (reference sequence). V was shortened by 2 bases and J by 1 base, with 11 bases between the two germline ends. CDR3 length: 15 residues. CDR3 residues: CASSLTRVRNTEAFF. In DNA form, the CDR3 reads TGTGCCAGCAGTTTAACCAGGGTTAGGAACACTGAAGCTTTCTTT.

About this clone: The junction differs from germline at one of its ends, possibly a read error. The V and J genes are TRBV7-8 and TRBJ2-1, with D perhaps matching TRBD2 (5 bases). In germline, CDR1 is SGHVS, CDR2 FQNEAQ. The CDR3 runs 12 residues. Written as DNA, the CDR3 is TGTGCCAGCAGCTCGTCCCAACTGGACTTCGTCTTC. Translating gives CASSSSQLDFVF.

The chain links TRBV15 to TRBJ2-7, with D perhaps matching TRBD1 (5 bases). Germline-derived CDR1 and CDR2 are LNHNV and YYDKDF (reference sequence). V was cut by 0 bases and J by 2 bases, with 14 bases left in between. The CDR3 totals 16 residues. The CDR3 sequence is CATSRDFGAETYEQYF. The CDR3, as DNA: TGTGCCACCAGCAGAGATTTTGGGGCAGAGACCTACGAGCAGTACTTC.

The CDR3 reads CASSAGQGVNNQPQHF. The CDR3 DNA follows: TGTGCCAGCAGTGCAGGACAGGGTGTCAACAATCAGCCCCAGCATTTT. V and J are TRBV28 and TRBJ1-5; 8 nucleotides agree with TRBD1. With V trimmed by 5 bases and J by 3 bases, 9 bases remained unmatched. Germline CDR1 MDHEN, CDR2 SYDVKM. The CDR3 is 16 amino acids.